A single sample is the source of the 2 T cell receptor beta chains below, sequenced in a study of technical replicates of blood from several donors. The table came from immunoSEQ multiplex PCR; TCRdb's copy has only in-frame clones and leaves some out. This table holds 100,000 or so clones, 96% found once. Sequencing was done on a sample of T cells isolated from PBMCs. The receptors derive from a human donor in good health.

Here the CDR3 reads CSVKTGESYGYTF. CDR3 DNA: TGCAGCGTCAAGACAGGGGAGAGCTATGGCTACACCTTC. The chain has TRBV29-1 and TRBJ1-2; 8 bases line up with TRBD1. From germline, CDR1 is SQVTM and CDR2 ANQGSEA. This CDR3 contains 13 residues. Trimming took 6 bases from V and 4 from J; bases not matched to a gene: 7. Looking up the rest from reference TRBV29-1 and TRBJ1-2 gives the full variable domain: SAVISQKPSRDICQRGTSLTIQCQVDSQVTMMFWYRQQPGQSLTLIATANQGSEATYESGFVIDKFPISRPNLTFSTLTVSNMSPEDSSIYLCSVKTGESYGYTFGSGTRLTVV.

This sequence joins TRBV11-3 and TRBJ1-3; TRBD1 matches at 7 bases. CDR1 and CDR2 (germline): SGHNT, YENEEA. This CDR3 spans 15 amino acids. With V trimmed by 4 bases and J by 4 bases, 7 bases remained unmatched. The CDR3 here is CASSSWDRGGNTIYF. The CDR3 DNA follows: TGTGCCAGCAGCTCGTGGGACAGAGGCGGAAACACCATATATTTT.